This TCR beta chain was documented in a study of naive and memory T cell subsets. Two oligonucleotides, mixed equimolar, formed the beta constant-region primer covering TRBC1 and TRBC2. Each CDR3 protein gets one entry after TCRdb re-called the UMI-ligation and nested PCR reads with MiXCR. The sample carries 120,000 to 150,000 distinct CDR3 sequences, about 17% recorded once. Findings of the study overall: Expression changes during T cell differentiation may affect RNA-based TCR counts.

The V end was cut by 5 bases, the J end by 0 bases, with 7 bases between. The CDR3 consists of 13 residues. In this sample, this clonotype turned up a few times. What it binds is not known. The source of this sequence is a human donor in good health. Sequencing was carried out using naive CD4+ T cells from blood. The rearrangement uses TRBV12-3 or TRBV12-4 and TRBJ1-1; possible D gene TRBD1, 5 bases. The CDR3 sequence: CASSHRLNTEAFF. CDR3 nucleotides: TGTGCCAGCAGTCACAGGTTGAACACTGAAGCTTTCTTT.